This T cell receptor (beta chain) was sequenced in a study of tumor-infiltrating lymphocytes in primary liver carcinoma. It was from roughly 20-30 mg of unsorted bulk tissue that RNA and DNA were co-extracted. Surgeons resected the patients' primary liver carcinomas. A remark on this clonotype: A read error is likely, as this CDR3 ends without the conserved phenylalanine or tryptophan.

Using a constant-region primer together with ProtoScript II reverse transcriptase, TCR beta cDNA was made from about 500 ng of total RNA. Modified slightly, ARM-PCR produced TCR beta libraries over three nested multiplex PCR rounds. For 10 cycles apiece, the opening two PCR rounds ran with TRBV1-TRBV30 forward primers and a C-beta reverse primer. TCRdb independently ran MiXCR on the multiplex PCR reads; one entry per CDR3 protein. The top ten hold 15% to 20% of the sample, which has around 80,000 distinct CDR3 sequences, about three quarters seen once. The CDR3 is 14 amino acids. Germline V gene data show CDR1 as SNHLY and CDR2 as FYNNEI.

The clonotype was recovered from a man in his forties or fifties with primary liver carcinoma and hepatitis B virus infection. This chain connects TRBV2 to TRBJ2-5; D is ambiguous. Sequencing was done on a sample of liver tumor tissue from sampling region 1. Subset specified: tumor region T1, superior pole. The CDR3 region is CASREAKSSYEQYY. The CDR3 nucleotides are TGTGCCAGCAGAGAAGCCAAAAGCTCCTATGAGCAGTACTAC.